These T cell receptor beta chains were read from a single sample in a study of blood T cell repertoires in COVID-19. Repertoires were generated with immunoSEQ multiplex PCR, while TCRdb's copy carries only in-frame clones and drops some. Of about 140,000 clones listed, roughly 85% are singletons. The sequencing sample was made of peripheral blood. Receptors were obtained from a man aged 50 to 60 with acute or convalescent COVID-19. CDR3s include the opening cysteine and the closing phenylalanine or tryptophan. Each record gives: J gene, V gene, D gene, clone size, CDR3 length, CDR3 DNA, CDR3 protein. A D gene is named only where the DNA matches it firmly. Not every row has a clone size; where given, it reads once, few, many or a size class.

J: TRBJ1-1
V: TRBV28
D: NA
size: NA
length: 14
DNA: TGTGCCAGCAGGCCACAAGATATGAACACTGAAGCTTTCTTT
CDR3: CASRPQDMNTEAFF

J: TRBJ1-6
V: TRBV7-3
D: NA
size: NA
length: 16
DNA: TGTGCCAGCAGCTTATCGGGCAGGGCCTCGAATTCACCCCTCCACTTT
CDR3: CASSLSGRASNSPLHF

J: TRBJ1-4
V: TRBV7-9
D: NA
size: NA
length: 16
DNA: TGTGCCAGCAGCTTTCCACCGACAGGATTTAATGAAAAACTGTTTTTT
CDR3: CASSFPPTGFNEKLFF

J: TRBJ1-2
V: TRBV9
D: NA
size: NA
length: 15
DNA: TGTGCCAGCAGCGTAGCGGCGGGGGCTAACTATGGCTACACCTTC
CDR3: CASSVAAGANYGYTF

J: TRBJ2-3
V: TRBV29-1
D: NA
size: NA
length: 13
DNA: TGCAGCGAAACCCCAGGGAGCACAGATACGCAGTATTTT
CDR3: CSETPGSTDTQYF

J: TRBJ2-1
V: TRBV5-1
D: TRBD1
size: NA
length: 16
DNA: TGCGCCAGCAGCTTGGAGGGGGCGAGCTCCTACAATGAGCAGTTCTTC
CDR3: CASSLEGASSYNEQFF

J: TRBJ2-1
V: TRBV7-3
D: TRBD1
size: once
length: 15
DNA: TGTGCCAGCAGCCCCGGACAGGGAGGCTACAATGAGCAGTTCTTC
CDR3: CASSPGQGGYNEQFF

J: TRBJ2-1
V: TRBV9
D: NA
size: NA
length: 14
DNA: TGTGCCAGCAGCCCCGGGGGAAGCTACAATGAGCAGTTCTTC
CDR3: CASSPGGSYNEQFF

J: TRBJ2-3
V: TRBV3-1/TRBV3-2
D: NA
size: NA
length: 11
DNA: TGTGCCAGCAGTCGGGGAGATACGCAGTATTTT
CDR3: CASSRGDTQYF

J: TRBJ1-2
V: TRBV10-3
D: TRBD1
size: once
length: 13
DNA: TGTGCCATCAGTGAGGACAGGGGCTATGGCTACACCTTC
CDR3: CAISEDRGYGYTF

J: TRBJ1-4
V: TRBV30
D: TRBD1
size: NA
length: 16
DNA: TGTGCCTGGAGTGTAGGACAGGGGGCAAATAATGAAAAACTGTTTTTT
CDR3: CAWSVGQGANNEKLFF

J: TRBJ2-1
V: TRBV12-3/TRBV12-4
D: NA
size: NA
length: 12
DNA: TGTGCCAGCAGTCACGTGACTAGTTCCTCGGTCTTC
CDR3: CASSHVTSSSVF

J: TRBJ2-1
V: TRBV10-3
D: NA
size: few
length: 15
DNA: TGTGCCATCAGTGAGCAACGGGGATCCTACAATGAGCAGTTCTTC
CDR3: CAISEQRGSYNEQFF

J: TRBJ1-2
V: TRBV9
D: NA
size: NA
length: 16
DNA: TGTGCCAGCAGCGTTGATTCGCGGGGGGCCAACTATGGCTACACCTTC
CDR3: CASSVDSRGANYGYTF